Given below is one T cell receptor (beta chain) in context. This entry is derived from a study of blood T cell repertoires in COVID-19. The CDR3 is 13 amino acids. Germline V lookup: CDR1 SEHNR, CDR2 FQNEAQ (reference sequence). Trimming removed 1 base from V and 3 bases from J, with 6 bases in between. This table comes from immunoSEQ multiplex PCR, and its TCRdb copy is limited to in-frame clones, with some not included. The sample lists 90,000 or so clones; roughly 90% were seen once. The chain uses TRBV7-9 and TRBJ1-1, with D unclear. The receptor comes from a woman between 65 and 79 years old with acute or convalescent COVID-19. Sequencing used peripheral blood. The CDR3 DNA reads as TGTGCCAGCAGCTTAGACACACACACTGAAGCTTTCTTT. Translation gives CASSLDTHTEAFF.